The rows below give T cell receptor beta chains drawn from one sample of a study of blood T cell repertoires in COVID-19. TCRdb keeps only in-frame clones here, not all; method: immunoSEQ multiplex PCR. This table holds about 160,000 clones, around 87% found once. Specimen: PBMCs or T cells enriched from blood (not recorded which). Receptors originate from a woman aged 50 to 65 who had recovered from COVID-19. The CDR3 runs from the conserved cysteine through the conserved F or W. D genes are given only for firm matches. Clone size is given for some rows only: seen once, a few or many times, or a class if the clone is expanded.

V gene	J gene	D gene	clone size	CDR3 DNA	CDR3 protein
TRBV11-3	TRBJ1-5	-	-	TGTGCCAGCAGCTGCCGGCCGGGACAAGGCTACTTTGGAGATCAGCCCCAGCATTTT	CASSCRPGQGYFGDQPQHF
TRBV4-2	TRBJ2-3	-	-	TGTGCCAGCAGCCAAGCAGGACTTACAGCGCAGTATTTT	CASSQAGLTAQYF
TRBV18	TRBJ2-1	TRBD1	-	TGTGCCAGCTCACCGGGACAGGTCAATGAGCAGTTCTTC	CASSPGQVNEQFF
TRBV4-1	TRBJ1-1	-	-	TGCGCCAGCAGCCAAGGGGGGGGCACCTTGAACACTGAAGCTTTCTTT	CASSQGGGTLNTEAFF
TRBV6-5	TRBJ1-3	-	-	TGTGCCAGCAGCAAGACAGTTTCTGGAAACACCATATATTTT	CASSKTVSGNTIYF
TRBV4-3	TRBJ1-4	-	-	TGCGCCAGCAGCCAAGTACGGGAGGCGAAAAAACTGTTTTTT	CASSQVREAKKLFF
TRBV5-1	TRBJ1-1	TRBD1	once	TGCGCCAGCAGCCGTCGGGACAGCACTATGAACACTGAAGCTTTCTTT	CASSRRDSTMNTEAFF
TRBV5-1	TRBJ1-5	TRBD1	once	TGCGCCAGCAGCTTGGTCACAGGGGTTCAGCCCCAGCATTTT	CASSLVTGVQPQHF
TRBV28	TRBJ1-2	TRBD1	-	TGTGCCAGCAGCACGGACAGGGGGCGCGTAAACTATGGCTACACCTTC	CASSTDRGRVNYGYTF
TRBV7-2	TRBJ1-3	-	once	TGTGCCAGCAGCGGCGGGGTCGGAAACACCATATATTTT	CASSGGVGNTIYF
TRBV19	TRBJ1-5	-	-	TGTGCCAGTAGTATTATCCAGGGGCCCCAGCCCCAGCATTTT	CASSIIQGPQPQHF
TRBV4-2	TRBJ2-3	TRBD2	-	TGTGCCAGCAGCCAACTAGCGGGGGGGCGGGGCACAGATACGCAGTATTTT	CASSQLAGGRGTDTQYF
TRBV7-3	TRBJ2-1	-	-	TGTGCCAGCAGCTTACCTGGAGCCTACAATGAGCAGTTCTTC	CASSLPGAYNEQFF
TRBV13	TRBJ2-3	-	-	TGTGCCAGCATACCTTTTCAGGGGAGTAGCACAGATACGCAGTATTTT	CASIPFQGSSTDTQYF
TRBV6-5	TRBJ2-3	-	-	TGTGCCAGCAGCCGGAGCTCAGGGGTTGGGGATACGCAGTATTTT	CASSRSSGVGDTQYF
TRBV5-6	TRBJ1-2	-	-	TGTGCCAGCAGCGTGGACATGGCCGCGGGAGGCTACACCTTC	CASSVDMAAGGYTF
TRBV7-2	TRBJ2-3	TRBD1	-	TGTGCCAGCAGCTTAGAAAGTGGACAGGGGGTGAGGACAGATACGCAGTATTTT	CASSLESGQGVRTDTQYF
TRBV19	TRBJ2-7	TRBD1	-	TGTGCCAGTAGGGGACAGGGACGGGGCTACGAGCAGTACTTC	CASRGQGRGYEQYF
TRBV11-2	TRBJ2-2	-	-	TGTGCCAGCAGCACTAGATTGGGGGGGGCCGCGAACACCGGGGAGCTGTTTTTT	CASSTRLGGAANTGELFF
TRBV5-5	TRBJ2-5	TRBD1	-	TGTGCCAGCAGCGGACAGGGGATAAGGGAGACCCAGTACTTC	CASSGQGIRETQYF
TRBV7-2	TRBJ2-1	-	-	TGTGCCAGCAGCTTAAGAAGCGTCGGGGTTGGTAACAATGAGCAGTTCTTC	CASSLRSVGVGNNEQFF
TRBV6-5	TRBJ2-7	TRBD1	-	TGTGCCAGCAGTTTGACAGGGGTCATCTACGAGCAGTACTTC	CASSLTGVIYEQYF
TRBV18	TRBJ2-7	-	-	TGTGCCAGCTCACCAGGGGCCAACTACGAGCAGTACTTC	CASSPGANYEQYF
TRBV7-6	TRBJ1-6	-	-	TGTGCCAGCAGCTTACTAGTTAATTCACCCCTCCACTTT	CASSLLVNSPLHF
TRBV18	TRBJ2-1	-	-	TGTGCCAGCTCACCTAAGGACTCTAATGAGCAGTTCTTC	CASSPKDSNEQFF
TRBV30	TRBJ1-2	-	-	TGTGCCTGGAGTGTACGAGGGTACGGCTACACCTTC	CAWSVRGYGYTF
TRBV14	TRBJ1-1	-	once	TGTGCCAGCAGCCCACAGGGGAACACTGAAGCTTTCTTT	CASSPQGNTEAFF
TRBV30	TRBJ2-7	TRBD1	-	TGTGCCTGGGGGGACAGGGACTACGAGCAGTACTTC	CAWGDRDYEQYF
TRBV19	TRBJ2-7	-	few	TGTGCCAGTAGTATCCTTCTTGGGACATCCTACGAGCAGTACTTC	CASSILLGTSYEQYF
TRBV4-3	TRBJ1-2	TRBD1	once	TGCGCCAGCAGCCAATCTGGAAGGGACAGGGAATTCTCCTATGGCTACACCTTC	CASSQSGRDREFSYGYTF
TRBV18	TRBJ2-7	TRBD1	-	TGTGCCAGCTCACGCGAGAATTCCGGGACAGGGTTGGGTGAGCAGTACTTC	CASSRENSGTGLGEQYF
TRBV29-1	TRBJ1-5	TRBD1	-	TGCAGCGTCACAGGGGTCAATCAGCCCCAGCATTTT	CSVTGVNQPQHF